The present TCR beta chain was sequenced within a study of cytotoxic CD8 clonotypes in ibrutinib-treated CLL. Sequenced by immunoSEQ multiplex PCR; TCRdb stores in-frame clones only, minus some. The table includes approximately 210,000 clones, about 72% detected once. Germline V CDR1 and CDR2: SNHLY, FYNNEI. The length of the CDR3 is 14 residues. The V and J ends lost 7 bases and 4 bases, in that order; junction bases with no gene match: 9. This clone appeared once. This chain connects TRBV2 to TRBJ2-5, with 7 positions matching TRBD1. The sequence derives from a human donor with chronic lymphocytic leukemia. The input for sequencing was PBMCs, taken after 24 months of ibrutinib treatment. The CDR3 nucleotides are TGTGCCAGCACCGCAGGGGGTAACGGAGAGACCCAGTACTTC. As protein: CASTAGGNGETQYF. The full variable domain, with the rest looked up from reference TRBV2 and TRBJ2-5, is EPEVTQTPSHQVTQMGQEVILRCVPISNHLYFYWYRQILGQKVEFLVSFYNNEISEKSEIFDDQFSVERPDGSNFTLKIRSTKLEDSAMYFCASTAGGNGETQYFGPGTRLLVL.